Shown below are 22 T cell receptor beta chains from a single sample sequenced in a study of CD4 T cells in relation to SARS-CoV-2 and coronaviruses. TCRdb keeps only in-frame clones here, not all; method: immunoSEQ multiplex PCR. The data contain approximately 16,000 clones, roughly 72% of them seen just once; the ten biggest clones take up about a quarter. CD4+ T cells from unexposed donors were obtained before the COVID-19 pandemic (2011-2018). Isolation of CD4+ T cells took place after approximately 11 days in culture. Their specific antigens are unknown. Input material: CD4+ T cells from PBMCs, cultured in vitro. The receptors shown here come from a human donor in good health.

This clone was counted once. V is TRBV29-1 and J is TRBJ1-2; D unresolved. Germline assignment: CDR1 SQVTM and CDR2 ANQGSEA. The CDR3 spans 13 residues. V was cut by 0 bases and J by 8 bases, with 13 bases left in between. CDR3 DNA: TGCAGCGTTGAAGATCAAGTCGGAAACGGCTACACCTTC. Translating gives CSVEDQVGNGYTF.

The chain is built from TRBV2 and TRBJ2-2; 11 bases are shared with TRBD2. The CDR3 length is 17 residues. Trimming cost V 7 bases and J 4 bases; bases outside gene matches: 11. Germline values: CDR1 SNHLY, CDR2 FYNNEI. CDR3 DNA: TGTGCCAGCAAGGCACTAGCGGGAGATTCTGTCACCGGGGAGCTGTTTTTT. It is translated as CASKALAGDSVTGELFF. The variable domain in full, with the rest retrieved from reference TRBV2 and TRBJ2-2, is EPEVTQTPSHQVTQMGQEVILRCVPISNHLYFYWYRQILGQKVEFLVSFYNNEISEKSEIFDDQFSVERPDGSNFTLKIRSTKLEDSAMYFCASKALAGDSVTGELFFGEGSRLTVL.

This clone was seen a few times. J is TRBJ1-1 and V is TRBV18; TRBD1 agrees at 11 bases. Germline V gene sequence: CDR1 KGHSH, CDR2 LQKENI. The CDR3 length is 16 residues. The V segment lost 3 bases and the J segment 1 base; nucleotides outside the gene matches: 4. CDR3 sequence: CASSPGTGGRNTEAFF. The CDR3 DNA is TGTGCCAGCTCACCGGGGACAGGGGGACGGAACACTGAAGCTTTCTTT.

This clone is judged hyperexpanded. This sequence joins TRBV3-1 (or the pseudogene TRBV3-2) and TRBJ1-5, with 7 bases identical to TRBD1. From germline, CDR1 is LGHDT and CDR2 YNNKEL (reference sequence). With V trimmed by 2 bases and J by 5 bases, 0 bases remained unmatched. This CDR3 has 13 amino acids. The CDR3: CASSQQGDQPQHF. The CDR3 nucleotides are TGTGCCAGCAGCCAACAGGGGGATCAGCCCCAGCATTTT.

As DNA, the CDR3 is TGTGCCAGCGGACTAGCGGGAGTTGACGAGCAGTACTTC. Translating it yields CASGLAGVDEQYF. The rearrangement uses TRBV11-2 and TRBJ2-7, with TRBD2 matching over 13 bases. CDR1 is SGHAT and CDR2 is FQNNGV in the germline V gene. The CDR3 sequence is 13 residues long. The trim removed 8 bases at V and 5 bases at J, leaving 3 bases unmatched.

This chain links TRBV3-1 (or the pseudogene TRBV3-2) with TRBJ1-1; no clear D gene. CDR1 is LGHDT and CDR2 is YNNKEL in the germline V gene (reference sequence). The CDR3 totals 12 residues. V was clipped by 2 bases and J by 5 bases, with 6 bases between them. The DNA of the CDR3 is TGTGCCAGCAGCCAATTAAGGACTGAAGCTTTCTTT. Its protein is CASSQLRTEAFF.

The chain employs TRBV5-1 and TRBJ2-3; a weak D match, TRBD2 (5 bases). CDR3 length: 16 residues. Germline V gene sequence: CDR1 SGHRS, CDR2 YFSETQ. V lost 1 base and J 2 bases, leaving 14 bases between the germline ends. CDR3 loop: CASSLKEVGPTDTQYF. In nucleotides, the CDR3 is TGCGCCAGCAGCTTGAAGGAGGTCGGCCCCACAGATACGCAGTATTTT.

CDR3 DNA: TGCAGTGCTAGTTCCAGCAATCAGCCCCAGCATTTT. Protein: CSASSSNQPQHF. The rearrangement links TRBV20-1 to TRBJ1-5; D unclear. Trimming pared 3 bases from V and 1 base from J, leaving 4 bases between. From germline, CDR1 is DFQATT and CDR2 SNEGSKA (reference sequence). The CDR3 is 12 residues long.

V usage is TRBV18 and J usage is TRBJ1-3; possible D gene TRBD1, 6 bases. Germline V gene lookup returns CDR1 KGHSH and CDR2 LQKENI. V was trimmed by 0 bases and J by 0 bases, leaving 12 bases between them. The CDR3 length is 17 residues. CDR3 sequence (DNA): TGTGCCAGCTCACCACCGGACAGAACAAGCTCTGGAAACACCATATATTTT. This gives the protein CASSPPDRTSSGNTIYF. The complete variable domain, with remaining parts taken from reference TRBV18 and TRBJ1-3, reads NAGVMQNPRHLVRRRGQEARLRCSPMKGHSHVYWYRQLPEEGLKFMVYLQKENIIDESGMPKERFSAEFPKEGPSILRIQQVVRGDSAAYFCASSPPDRTSSGNTIYFGEGSWLTVV.

The V and J genes are TRBV19 and TRBJ1-4, with 7 bases lining up with TRBD1. This CDR3 comprises 15 residues. V shed 5 bases and J 3 bases; nucleotides not matched to a gene: 6. Germline assignment: CDR1 LNHDA and CDR2 SQIVND (reference sequence). The CDR3 loop reads CASSSWTGPNEKLFF. CDR3 coding DNA: TGTGCCAGTAGTTCGTGGACAGGACCTAATGAAAAACTGTTTTTT.

This clone occurred a few times. The V gene is TRBV7-9, the J gene TRBJ2-7; possible D gene TRBD1, 5 bases. The V gene lost 3 bases and the J gene lost 1 base, with 7 bases spanning the gap. This CDR3 is built from 13 residues. Germline lookup yields CDR1 SEHNR and CDR2 FQNEAQ (reference sequence). As DNA, the CDR3 is TGTGCCAGCAGCTTTCAGGGTTCCTACGAGCAGTACTTC. As protein: CASSFQGSYEQYF. The full variable domain, its missing parts supplied by reference TRBV7-9 and TRBJ2-7, is DTGVSQNPRHKITKRGQNVTFRCDPISEHNRLYWYRQTLGQGPEFLTYFQNEAQLEKSRLLSDRFSAERPKGSFSTLEIQRTEQGDSAMYLCASSFQGSYEQYFGPGTRLTVT.

The chain carries TRBV24-1 and TRBJ1-1, with D possibly TRBD1 on 5 matching bases. This CDR3 contains 19 residues. Trimming shortened V by 3 bases and J by 1 base, and 23 bases separated the two germline ends. Germline-derived CDR1 and CDR2 are KGHDR and SFDVKD. The CDR3 loop is CATSDRGGDWDFPNTEAFF. The CDR3 DNA sequence: TGTGCCACCAGTGATCGCGGAGGGGACTGGGACTTCCCGAACACTGAAGCTTTCTTT.

The chain combines TRBV12-3 or TRBV12-4 with TRBJ2-3, with a weak D call TRBD2 (6 bases). The V end was cut by 11 bases, the J end by 4 bases, with 16 bases between. The CDR3 loop spans 13 amino acids. CDR3 sequence reads: CAGRAAGSDTQYF. CDR3 nucleotides: TGTGCCGGCCGGGCCGCGGGGTCAGATACGCAGTATTTT.

The rearrangement uses TRBV11-2 and TRBJ2-2; the match to TRBD1 covers 8 bases. Germline lookup yields CDR1 SGHAT and CDR2 FQNNGV. The CDR3 spans 16 residues. Trimming at V came to 5 bases and at J to 5 bases, leaving 10 bases not matched to a gene. CDR3 residues: CASSPGGQAGTGELFF. The CDR3 DNA follows: TGTGCCAGCAGCCCCGGGGGACAGGCGGGGACCGGGGAGCTGTTTTTT. Looking up the rest from reference TRBV11-2 and TRBJ2-2 gives the full variable domain: EAGVAQSPRYKIIEKRQSVAFWCNPISGHATLYWYQQILGQGPKLLIQFQNNGVVDDSQLPKDRFSAERLKGVDSTLKIQPAKLEDSAVYLCASSPGGQAGTGELFFGEGSRLTVL.

This chain connects TRBV7-3 to TRBJ2-6, with D perhaps matching TRBD1 (6 bases). Germline CDR1 SGHTA, CDR2 FQGTGA. V shed 7 bases and J shed 4 bases, with 11 bases lying between them. This CDR3 has 14 amino acids. The CDR3 DNA follows: TGTGCCAGCAAGGACAGTTCAGGGGCCAACGTCCTGACTTTC. Its protein is CASKDSSGANVLTF.

This chain uses TRBV30 with TRBJ1-2; D remains unclear. V shed 5 bases and J shed 4 bases, with 11 bases lying between them. Germline V lookup: CDR1 GTSNPN, CDR2 SVGIG (reference sequence). The CDR3 has 12 residues. CDR3 loop: CAWGAGGYGYTF. CDR3 in DNA: TGTGCCTGGGGTGCGGGAGGCTATGGCTACACCTTC.

The chain joins TRBV3-1 (or the pseudogene TRBV3-2) to TRBJ1-2, with a possible D match to TRBD1 (5 bases). Germline V gene data show CDR1 as LGHDT and CDR2 as YNNKEL (reference sequence). The CDR3 contains 16 residues. Trimming removed 2 bases at V and 8 bases at J, with 21 bases between. CDR3 bases: TGTGCCAGCAGCCAATCGGGAAGGGGCCACGAGGACGGCTACACCTTC. Its protein product is CASSQSGRGHEDGYTF.

The J gene is TRBJ2-7, the V gene TRBV5-1; 8 bases align to TRBD2. After removal of 4 bases from V and 3 bases from J, the junction contained 3 bases not matched to a gene. Germline V gives CDR1 SGHRS, CDR2 YFSETQ. The CDR3 has 13 amino acids. As DNA, the CDR3 is TGCGCCAGCAGCGTCAGCGGGAGCTACGAGCAGTACTTC. This translates into CASSVSGSYEQYF.

CDR3 protein: CASSTGQGRNQPQHF. The CDR3 region has the DNA TGTGCCAGCAGCACAGGCCAGGGAAGGAATCAGCCCCAGCATTTT. The chain joins TRBV9 to TRBJ1-5, with D possibly TRBD1 on 5 matching bases. Germline V gene sequence: CDR1 SGDLS, CDR2 YYNGEE. This CDR3 is 15 amino acids long. Trimming removed 4 bases from V and 4 bases from J, with 15 bases in between.

The J gene is TRBJ2-4, the V gene TRBV9; the match to TRBD2 covers 14 bases. Losses at the gene ends were 2 bases for V and 8 bases for J; bases not matched to a gene: 3. The CDR3 consists of 15 residues. Germline lookup yields CDR1 SGDLS and CDR2 YYNGEE. CDR3 loop: CASSVGLAGVDIQYF. The CDR3, as DNA: TGTGCCAGCAGCGTGGGACTAGCGGGAGTTGACATTCAGTACTTC.

V and J are TRBV3-1 (or the pseudogene TRBV3-2) and TRBJ2-7, with 13 bases aligning to TRBD2. V shed 4 bases and J 3 bases; nucleotides not matched to a gene: 18. The length of the CDR3 is 20 residues. Germline CDR1 and CDR2: LGHDT and YNNKEL (reference sequence). This chain's CDR3 is CASSPIRLAGGQGRNYEQYF. DNA for the CDR3: TGTGCCAGCAGCCCCATTCGACTAGCGGGAGGTCAAGGCCGAAACTACGAGCAGTACTTC.

This clone was detected once. V usage is TRBV24-1 and J usage is TRBJ2-7; 10 bases fit TRBD1. The length of the CDR3 is 16 residues. In germline, CDR1 is KGHDR, CDR2 SFDVKD. Trimming removed 7 bases from V and 2 bases from J; junction bases left unmatched: 10. The CDR3: CATSQHPGQGTYEQYF. In nucleotides, the CDR3 is TGTGCCACCAGCCAACATCCGGGACAGGGGACCTACGAGCAGTACTTC.